This entry features one T cell receptor (beta chain) sequence. What it binds is unknown. Sequencing used immunoSEQ multiplex PCR; TCRdb keeps in-frame clones, though not all of them. The top ten hold around 4.9% of the sample, which has 150,000 or so clones, about 88% seen once. Germline lookup yields CDR1 LGHDT and CDR2 YNNKEL (reference sequence). Trimming pared 4 bases from V and 5 bases from J, leaving 9 bases between. The CDR3 totals 13 residues. This specimen belongs to a study of T cell responses to AZD1222 COVID-19 vaccine. Study results and caveats: Close to half of all spike-specific TCRs reportedly target regions of the variants that are unmutated. Two doses of AZD1222 preceded a rise in Spike-specific TCR breadth and depth. Baseline serostatus was positive in only a handful of AZD1222 recipients.

The origin of this receptor is an adult in good health. Sequencing used peripheral blood, obtained on day 0 of AZD1222 vaccination. The rearrangement joins TRBV3-1 (or the pseudogene TRBV3-2) to TRBJ1-5; no clear D gene. CDR3 amino acids: CASSRAGDQPQHF. The CDR3 DNA sequence: TGTGCCAGCAGCCGTGCCGGGGATCAGCCCCAGCATTTT.